This is a list of T cell receptor beta chains from one sample in a study of monozygotic twins with inflammatory bowel disease. TCRdb reanalyzed the 5' RACE reads and collapses them to one entry per CDR3 protein, without DNA. The sample totals approximately 160,000 distinct CDR3 sequences. The specimen sequenced was blood. The source of these receptors is a human donor with ulcerative colitis or Crohn's disease, or a healthy co-twin of an affected twin (not recorded which). Both conserved end residues are part of each CDR3.

J gene,V gene,CDR3 protein
TRBJ1-1,TRBV5-1,CASSTGRMNTEAFF
TRBJ2-7,TRBV7-6,CASSLNRRTGEYEQYF
TRBJ1-4,TRBV11-2,CASSRRATGGPNEKLFF
TRBJ2-7,TRBV7-6,CASSSRDYYEQYF
TRBJ2-4,TRBV27,CASSPPGLAGNIQYF
TRBJ2-7,TRBV7-2,CASSEAGLPVAYEQYF
TRBJ1-3,TRBV12-3/TRBV12-4,CASSLGSRGSGNTIYF
TRBJ1-1,TRBV6-5,CASSYSKGNTEAFF
TRBJ2-2,TRBV7-8,CASSHRQERAGELFF
TRBJ2-1,TRBV7-3,CASSLEASGEQFF
TRBJ2-7,TRBV30,CAWSVRGGRSYEQYF
TRBJ1-1,TRBV6-5,CASSYHGEAFF
TRBJ1-1,TRBV11-3,CASSLSPLAGEAFF
TRBJ1-2,TRBV5-1,CASSFNQGQLGWGYGYTF
TRBJ2-7,TRBV28,CASSLGGGEQYF
TRBJ2-3,TRBV5-1,CASSRTDRETADTQYF
TRBJ2-5,TRBV25-1,CASSDPGREKTQYF
TRBJ1-4,TRBV18,CASSPGYEKLFF
TRBJ2-1,TRBV9,CASSSGTRNEQFF
TRBJ1-2,TRBV29-1,CSVEQGDYGYTF
TRBJ2-1,TRBV9,CASSPGGADEQFF
TRBJ1-1,TRBV5-1,CASSWGEDRGTEAFF
TRBJ1-5,TRBV4-1,CASSPSVTVTPQHF
TRBJ2-2,TRBV5-1,CASTSQVLPNTGELFF